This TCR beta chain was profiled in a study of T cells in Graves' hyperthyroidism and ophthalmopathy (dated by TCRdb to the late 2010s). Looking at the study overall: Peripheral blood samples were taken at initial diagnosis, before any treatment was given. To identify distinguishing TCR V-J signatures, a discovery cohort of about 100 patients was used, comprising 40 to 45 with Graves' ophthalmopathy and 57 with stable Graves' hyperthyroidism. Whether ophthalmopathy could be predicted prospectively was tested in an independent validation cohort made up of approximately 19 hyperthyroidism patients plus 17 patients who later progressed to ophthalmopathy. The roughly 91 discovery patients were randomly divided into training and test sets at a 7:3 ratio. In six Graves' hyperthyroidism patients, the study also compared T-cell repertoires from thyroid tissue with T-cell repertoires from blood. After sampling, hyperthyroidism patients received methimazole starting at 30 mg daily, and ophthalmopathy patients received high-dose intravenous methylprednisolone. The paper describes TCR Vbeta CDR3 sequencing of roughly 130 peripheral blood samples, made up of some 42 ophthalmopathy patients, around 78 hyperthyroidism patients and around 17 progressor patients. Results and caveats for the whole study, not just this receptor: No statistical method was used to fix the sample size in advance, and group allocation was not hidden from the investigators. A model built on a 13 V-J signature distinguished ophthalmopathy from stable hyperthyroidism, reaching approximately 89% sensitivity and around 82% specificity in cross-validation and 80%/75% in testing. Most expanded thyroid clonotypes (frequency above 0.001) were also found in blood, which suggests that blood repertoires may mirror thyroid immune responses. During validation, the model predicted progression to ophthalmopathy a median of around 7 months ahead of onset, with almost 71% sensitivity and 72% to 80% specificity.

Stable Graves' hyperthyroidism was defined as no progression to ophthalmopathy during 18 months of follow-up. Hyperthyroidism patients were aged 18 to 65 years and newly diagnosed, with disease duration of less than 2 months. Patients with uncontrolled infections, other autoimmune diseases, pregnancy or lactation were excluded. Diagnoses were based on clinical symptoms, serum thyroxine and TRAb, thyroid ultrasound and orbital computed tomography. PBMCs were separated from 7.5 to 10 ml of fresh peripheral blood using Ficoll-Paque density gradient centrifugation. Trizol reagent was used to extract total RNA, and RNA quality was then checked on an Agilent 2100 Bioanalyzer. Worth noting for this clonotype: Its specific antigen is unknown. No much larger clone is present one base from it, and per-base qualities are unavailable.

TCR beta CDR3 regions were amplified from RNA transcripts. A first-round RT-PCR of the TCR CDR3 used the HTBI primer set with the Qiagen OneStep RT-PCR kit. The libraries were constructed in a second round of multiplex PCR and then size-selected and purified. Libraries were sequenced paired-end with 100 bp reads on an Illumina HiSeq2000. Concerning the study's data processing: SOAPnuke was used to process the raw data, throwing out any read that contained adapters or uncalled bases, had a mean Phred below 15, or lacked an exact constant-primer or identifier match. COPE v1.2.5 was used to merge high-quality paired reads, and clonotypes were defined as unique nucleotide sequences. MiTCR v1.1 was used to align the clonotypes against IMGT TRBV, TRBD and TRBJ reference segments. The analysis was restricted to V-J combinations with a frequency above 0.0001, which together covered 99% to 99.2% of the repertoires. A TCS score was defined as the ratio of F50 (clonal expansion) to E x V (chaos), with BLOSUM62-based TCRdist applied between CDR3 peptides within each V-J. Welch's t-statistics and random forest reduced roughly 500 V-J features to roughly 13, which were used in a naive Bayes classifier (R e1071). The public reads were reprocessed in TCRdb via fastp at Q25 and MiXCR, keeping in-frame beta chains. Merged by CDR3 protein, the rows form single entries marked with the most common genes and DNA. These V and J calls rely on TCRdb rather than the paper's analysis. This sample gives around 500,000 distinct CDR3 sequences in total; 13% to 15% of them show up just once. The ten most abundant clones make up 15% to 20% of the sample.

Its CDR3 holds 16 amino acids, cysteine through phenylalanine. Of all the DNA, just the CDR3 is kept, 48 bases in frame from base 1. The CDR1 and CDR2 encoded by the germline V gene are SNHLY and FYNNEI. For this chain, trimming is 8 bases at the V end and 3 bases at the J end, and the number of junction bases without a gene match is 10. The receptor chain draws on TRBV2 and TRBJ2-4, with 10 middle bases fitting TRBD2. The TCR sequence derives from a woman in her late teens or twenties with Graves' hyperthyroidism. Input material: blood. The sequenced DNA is TGTGCCAGCTCAGGGGTAGCGGGAGGTAACAAAAACATTCAGTACTTC. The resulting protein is CASSGVAGGNKNIQYF.